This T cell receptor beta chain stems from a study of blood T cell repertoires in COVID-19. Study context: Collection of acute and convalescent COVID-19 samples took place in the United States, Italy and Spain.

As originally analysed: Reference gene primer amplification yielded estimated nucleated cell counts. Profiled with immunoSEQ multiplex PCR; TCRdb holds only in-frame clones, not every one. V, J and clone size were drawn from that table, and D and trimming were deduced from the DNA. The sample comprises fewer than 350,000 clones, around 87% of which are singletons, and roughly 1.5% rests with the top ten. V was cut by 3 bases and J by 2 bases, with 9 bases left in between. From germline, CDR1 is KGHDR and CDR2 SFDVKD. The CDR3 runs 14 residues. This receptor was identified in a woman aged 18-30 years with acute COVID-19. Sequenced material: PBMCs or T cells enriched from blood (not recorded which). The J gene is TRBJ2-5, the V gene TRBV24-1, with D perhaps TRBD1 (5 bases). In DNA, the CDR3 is TGTGCCACCAGTGATCGACAGTTACAAGAGACCCAGTACTTC. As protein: CATSDRQLQETQYF.